These 18 T cell receptor beta chains share one sample of origin, sequenced in a study of cytomegalovirus exposure and HLA in healthy donors. Repertoires were generated with immunoSEQ multiplex PCR, while TCRdb's copy carries only in-frame clones and drops some. The sample lists some 340,000 clones; roughly 87% were seen once. Sequenced material: PBMCs. These receptors originate from a woman between 25 and 40 years old in good health and CMV-seropositive.

This CDR3 reads CASRGQAFQETQYF. The CDR3 nucleotides are TGTGCCAGCAGGGGACAGGCTTTCCAAGAGACCCAGTACTTC. This chain joins TRBV2 and TRBJ2-5; TRBD1 agrees at 8 bases. This CDR3 has 14 amino acids. Trimming removed 6 bases from V and 1 base from J; junction bases left unmatched: 4. The germline gives CDR1 SNHLY, CDR2 FYNNEI.

This clone appeared a single time. This chain connects TRBV27 to TRBJ2-1; D is unclear. The germline CDR1 and CDR2 sequences are MNHEY and SMNVEV (reference sequence). The CDR3 sequence is 13 residues long. The ends were cut back, 1 base at V and 7 bases at J, with 8 bases in the middle. The CDR3 spells CASSLYGVNEQFF. The CDR3 DNA reads as TGTGCCAGCAGTTTATATGGGGTTAATGAGCAGTTCTTC.

This chain connects TRBV2 to TRBJ2-5; no definite D call. Trimming pared 6 bases from V and 1 base from J, leaving 12 bases between. CDR1 SNHLY and CDR2 FYNNEI come from the germline V gene. The CDR3 covers 14 residues. CDR3 sequence: CASSSDLPQETQYF. For the CDR3, the DNA is TGTGCCAGCAGCTCAGATTTACCCCAAGAGACCCAGTACTTC.

The rearrangement joins TRBV9 to TRBJ2-1, with 7 bases aligning to TRBD2. The CDR3 length is 16 residues. V was clipped by 3 bases and J by 4 bases; unmatched bases: 10. Germline CDR1 and CDR2: SGDLS and YYNGEE. In DNA form, the CDR3 reads TGTGCCAGCAGCGATGAGGGGCTAGCGGCTTACAATGAGCAGTTCTTC. It is translated as CASSDEGLAAYNEQFF.

This clone was detected a few times. The chain uses TRBV14 and TRBJ2-5; D is uncertain. This CDR3 spans 18 amino acids. In germline, CDR1 is SGHDN, CDR2 FVKESK. Trimming cost V 1 base and J 5 bases, with 23 bases left between them. The CDR3, as DNA: TGTGCCAGCAGCCAAGTCCATCCCTTCGGGTTCTCACGGGAGACCCAGTACTTC. Its translation is CASSQVHPFGFSRETQYF. The full variable domain, its missing parts supplied by reference TRBV14 and TRBJ2-5, is EAGVTQFPSHSVIEKGQTVTLRCDPISGHDNLYWYRRVMGKEIKFLLHFVKESKQDESGMPNNRFLAERTGGTYSTLKVQPAELEDSGVYFCASSQVHPFGFSRETQYFGPGTRLLVL.

This clone was detected a few times. The chain employs TRBV7-9 and TRBJ1-2; no clear D. CDR1 is SEHNR, CDR2 FQNEAQ, per germline (reference sequence). V was pared by 6 bases and J by 2 bases, with 16 bases between. CDR3 length: 15 residues. The CDR3 sequence is CASRLISTGNYGYTF. The DNA for the CDR3 is TGTGCCAGCAGATTAATCTCAACGGGAAACTATGGCTACACCTTC. The whole variable domain, remainder taken from reference TRBV7-9 and TRBJ1-2, is DTGVSQNPRHKITKRGQNVTFRCDPISEHNRLYWYRQTLGQGPEFLTYFQNEAQLEKSRLLSDRFSAERPKGSFSTLEIQRTEQGDSAMYLCASRLISTGNYGYTFGSGTRLTVV.

This sequence joins TRBV5-1 and TRBJ2-5; D perhaps matches TRBD2 (6 bases). V was pared by 2 bases and J by 1 base, with 9 bases between. Germline V CDR1 and CDR2: SGHRS, YFSETQ. This CDR3 is 14 amino acids long. The CDR3: CASSFGGVQETQYF. The CDR3 region has the DNA TGCGCCAGCAGCTTTGGCGGGGTCCAAGAGACCCAGTACTTC.

The chain has TRBV27 and TRBJ2-3; 12 bases line up with TRBD2. Germline V gene lookup returns CDR1 MNHEY and CDR2 SMNVEV (reference sequence). The CDR3 contains 16 residues. V gave up 5 bases and J gave up 6 bases; unmatched junction bases: 9. The CDR3 DNA sequence: TGTGCCAGCAGTCCGCGACTAGCGGGGGTGAGGGATACGCAGTATTTT. Its protein product is CASSPRLAGVRDTQYF.

The chain joins TRBV6-1 to TRBJ1-2; D gene ambiguous. This CDR3 comprises 14 residues. Germline values: CDR1 MNHNS, CDR2 SASEGT. V gave up 2 bases and J gave up 4 bases, with 11 bases separating them. The CDR3: CASSEIQEIYGYTF. CDR3 DNA: TGTGCCAGCAGTGAAATCCAGGAGATCTATGGCTACACCTTC.

The genes are TRBV5-4 and TRBJ2-1; D remains ambiguous. V was pared by 3 bases and J by 9 bases, with 7 bases between. Germline CDR1 SGHNT, CDR2 YYREEE (reference sequence). The CDR3 runs to 11 residues. CDR3 sequence: CASSSLTEQFF. The CDR3 DNA reads TGTGCCAGCAGCTCCCTTACTGAGCAGTTCTTC.

This clone was found once. This sequence joins TRBV6-5 and TRBJ1-2; TRBD1 is a possible D gene (6 bases). CDR1 is MNHEY, CDR2 SVGAGI, per germline. Trimming removed 2 bases from V and 0 bases from J, with 10 bases in between. This CDR3 is 15 amino acids long. CDR3 sequence reads: CASSYQQGANYGYTF. The CDR3 DNA follows: TGTGCCAGCAGTTACCAACAGGGAGCTAACTATGGCTACACCTTC.

This rearrangement joins TRBV5-1 to TRBJ2-1; D is unclear. This CDR3 region has 13 residues. The germline CDR1 and CDR2 sequences are SGHRS and YFSETQ. The ends were cut back, 0 bases at V and 5 bases at J, with 6 bases in the middle. This CDR3 reads CASSLASNNEQFF. The CDR3 DNA follows: TGCGCCAGCAGCTTGGCTAGTAACAATGAGCAGTTCTTC.

As DNA, the CDR3 is TGTGCCAGCAGTTACCGGGCCATGCTAGCCAAAAACATTCAGTACTTC. It specifies CASSYRAMLAKNIQYF. The gene calls are TRBV6-5 and TRBJ2-4; D uncertain. CDR3 length: 16 residues. CDR1 MNHEY and CDR2 SVGAGI come from the germline V gene. V lost 2 bases to trimming and J lost 0 bases, with 11 bases between them.

This chain joins TRBV14 and TRBJ1-4; TRBD1 agrees at 11 bases. The junction had 3 bases not matched to a gene; V was cut back by 4 bases and J by 5 bases. This CDR3 has 15 amino acids. The germline CDR1 and CDR2 sequences are SGHDN and FVKESK. The CDR3 nucleotides read TGTGCCAGCAGCCTATGGGACAGGGGGAATGAAAAACTGTTTTTT. This codes for CASSLWDRGNEKLFF.

This chain joins TRBV2 and TRBJ2-1, with TRBD1 matching over 8 bases. Trimming took 6 bases from V and 8 from J; bases not matched to a gene: 12. CDR3 length: 15 amino acids. Germline assignment: CDR1 SNHLY and CDR2 FYNNEI. CDR3 DNA: TGTGCCAGCAGAACCGGGACAGGCCCTTGGGATGAGCAGTTCTTC. It is translated as CASRTGTGPWDEQFF.

This clone occurred once. J is TRBJ2-7 and V is TRBV30; D could derive from TRBD1 or TRBD2 (5 bases each). This CDR3 is built from 16 residues. Trimming pared 5 bases from V and 2 bases from J, leaving 22 bases between. Germline V gene sequence: CDR1 GTSNPN, CDR2 SVGIG (reference sequence). DNA for the CDR3: TGTGCCTGGTCCCGGGGCATTGGAGCGTTACCCTACGAGCAGTACTTC. Translated: CAWSRGIGALPYEQYF.

The rearrangement uses TRBV28 and TRBJ1-4, with 7 bases aligning to TRBD1. The germline gives CDR1 MDHEN, CDR2 SYDVKM. The trim removed 10 bases at V and 7 bases at J, leaving 9 bases unmatched. The CDR3 runs 13 residues. The CDR3 nucleotides are TGTGCCACCAAACAGGGGCTGGGTGAAAAACTGTTTTTT. Translation gives CATKQGLGEKLFF. The complete variable domain, with remaining parts taken from reference TRBV28 and TRBJ1-4, reads DVKVTQSSRYLVKRTGEKVFLECVQDMDHENMFWYRQDPGLGLRLIYFSYDVKMKEKGDIPEGYSVSREKKERFSLILESASTNQTSMYLCATKQGLGEKLFFGSGTQLSVL.

This clone is a singleton in its sample. This rearrangement joins TRBV7-8 to TRBJ1-5; D is unclear. Trimming removed 1 base from V and 3 bases from J, with 4 bases in between. This CDR3 spans 13 amino acids. Germline CDR1 SGHVS, CDR2 FQNEAQ. The chain's CDR3 is CASSLEANQPQHF. The CDR3 nucleotides are TGTGCCAGCAGCTTAGAGGCCAATCAGCCCCAGCATTTT.